Listed here are 2 T cell receptor beta chains from one sample, sequenced in a study of blood T cell repertoires in COVID-19. Sequenced by immunoSEQ multiplex PCR; TCRdb stores in-frame clones only, minus some. The data contain around 140,000 clones, roughly 90% of them singletons. The specimen sequenced was peripheral blood. The receptors come from a man aged 65-85 years with acute or convalescent COVID-19.

The chain employs TRBV5-1 and TRBJ2-3; 8 bases align to TRBD2. The CDR3 sequence is 19 residues long. Germline V gene data show CDR1 as SGHRS and CDR2 as YFSETQ. Trimming took 0 bases from V and 4 from J; bases not matched to a gene: 16. CDR3 sequence reads: CASSLEAPSGLYGADTQYF. The CDR3 region has the DNA TGCGCCAGCAGCTTGGAAGCCCCTAGCGGGCTCTATGGCGCAGATACGCAGTATTTT. Full variable domain (remainder filled in from reference TRBV5-1 and TRBJ2-3): KAGVTQTPRYLIKTRGQQVTLSCSPISGHRSVSWYQQTPGQGLQFLFEYFSETQRNKGNFPGRFSGRQFSNSRSEMNVSTLELGDSALYLCASSLEAPSGLYGADTQYFGPGTRLTVL.

V and J are TRBV10-3 and TRBJ2-7, with 9 positions matching TRBD1. Germline lookup yields CDR1 ENHRY and CDR2 SYGVKD. V was pared by 2 bases and J by 6 bases, with 11 bases of the junction left unmatched. The CDR3 sequence is 16 residues long. In DNA form, the CDR3 reads TGTGCCATCAGTGAGAATTTCGGGACAGGGTCTGTCGAGCAGTACTTC. It translates to CAISENFGTGSVEQYF.